Presented here are 22 T cell receptor beta chains from one specimen sequenced in a study of Ad26.COV2.S vaccination and SARS-CoV-2 variants. Described treatment: some 20 received Ad26.COV2.S at low or high dose, single or two shots; roughly five received placebo; per-sample allocation not given. Samples analyzed were those drawn on day 63 after the first vaccine or placebo injection. The table came from immunoSEQ multiplex PCR; TCRdb's copy has only in-frame clones and leaves some out. Here the sample spans some 340,000 clones, about 86% being singletons. Sequenced material: peripheral blood, taken in a trial of Ad26.COV2.S vaccine versus placebo. The receptors stem from a person aged 18-65 years who received the Ad26.COV2.S COVID-19 vaccine or a placebo.

Only a few counts were recorded for this clone. Written as DNA, the CDR3 is TGCAGCGTCCTCGACAGATTGGGCACCGGGGAGCTGTTTTTT. This gives the protein CSVLDRLGTGELFF. The gene calls are TRBV29-1 and TRBJ2-2, with a tentative D call TRBD1 (5 bases). CDR1 and CDR2 (germline): SQVTM, ANQGSEA. The V end lost 6 bases, the J end lost 4 bases, and 15 bases lay between the germline ends. The CDR3 is made up of 14 amino acids.

The rearrangement links TRBV6-5 to TRBJ1-3; D uncertain. V lost 5 bases and J 0 bases, leaving 11 bases between the germline ends. Germline assignment: CDR1 MNHEY and CDR2 SVGAGI. The CDR3 length is 15 residues. In DNA form, the CDR3 reads TGTGCCAGCAGTCTTAGACGGACCTCTGGAAACACCATATATTTT. Translated: CASSLRRTSGNTIYF.

The chain employs TRBV19 and TRBJ2-7; 9 nucleotides line up with TRBD1. This CDR3 comprises 15 residues. CDR1 is LNHDA, CDR2 SQIVND, per germline (reference sequence). V shed 4 bases, J shed 9 bases, and the junction held 13 bases outside the gene matches. CDR3 loop: CASSTRYGTGFGQYF. The CDR3 DNA reads as TGTGCCAGTAGTACAAGGTACGGGACAGGGTTCGGGCAGTACTTC. Complete variable domain (other parts from reference TRBV19 and TRBJ2-7): DGGITQSPKYLFRKEGQNVTLSCEQNLNHDAMYWYRQDPGQGLRLIYYSQIVNDFQKGDIAEGYSVSREKKESFPLTVTSAQKNPTAFYLCASSTRYGTGFGQYFGPGTRLTVT.

This clone has a handful of counts. The genes are TRBV6-1 and TRBJ2-2; TRBD1 matches 9 bases. Losses at the gene ends were 1 base for V and 4 bases for J; bases not matched to a gene: 1. Germline loops: CDR1 MNHNS, CDR2 SASEGT. There are 15 residues in the CDR3. CDR3 DNA sequence: TGTGCCAGCAGTGAAGTGGACAGGGGCACCGGGGAGCTGTTTTTT. Its translation: CASSEVDRGTGELFF.

The V and J genes are TRBV9 and TRBJ1-2; 9 bases agree with TRBD1. The CDR3 is 14 amino acids. Germline loops: CDR1 SGDLS, CDR2 YYNGEE. Trimming took 2 bases from V and 6 from J; bases not matched to a gene: 5. CDR3 region: CASSVGQGVDGYTF. DNA for the CDR3: TGTGCCAGCAGCGTGGGACAGGGAGTTGATGGCTACACCTTC.

The V call is TRBV5-1, the J call TRBJ2-4, with D possibly TRBD2 on 5 matching bases. The CDR3 contains 16 residues. The germline V gene encodes CDR1 SGHRS and CDR2 YFSETQ. Trimming took 0 bases from V and 0 from J, leaving 10 bases between them. CDR3 sequence (DNA): TGCGCCAGCAGCTTGGACGGAGGATTAGCCAAAAACATTCAGTACTTC. It specifies CASSLDGGLAKNIQYF.

With respect to this clone: Its ends do not fully match the called genes, so a read error is possible. J is TRBJ1-1 and V is TRBV12-3 or TRBV12-4; 7 bases line up with TRBD1. CDR3 size: 13 residues. The chain's CDR3 is CASSTRGNPEAFF. The DNA for the CDR3 is TGTGCCAGCAGTACCAGGGGGAACCCTGAAGCTTTCTTT.

The chain joins TRBV3-1 (or the pseudogene TRBV3-2) to TRBJ2-5; D gene uncertain. Trimming took 3 bases from V and 1 from J, leaving 18 bases between them. CDR3 length equals 17 residues. Germline CDR1 and CDR2: LGHDT and YNNKEL (reference sequence). As DNA, the CDR3 is TGTGCCAGCAGCCACGAGGAGACCCTACCGAGCCAAGAGACCCAGTACTTC. It codes for CASSHEETLPSQETQYF.

The genes are TRBV4-2 and TRBJ2-5; 8 bases are shared with TRBD2. This CDR3 contains 14 residues. Germline V gene lookup returns CDR1 LGHNA and CDR2 YNFKEQ. The V gene end was trimmed by 4 bases and the J gene end by 5 bases; junction bases not matched to a gene: 6. The CDR3 region has the DNA TGTGCCAGCAGCCCCGGGACTAGTGAGGAGACCCAGTACTTC. Translation gives CASSPGTSEETQYF.

This clone was detected a few times. The gene calls are TRBV2 and TRBJ1-5; D unresolved. CDR1 is SNHLY, CDR2 FYNNEI, per germline. This CDR3 has 12 residues. Trimming left V 0 bases short and J 6 bases short, with 3 bases between. The CDR3 region has the DNA TGTGCCAGCAGTGAAGCTGGTCAGCCCCAGCATTTT. Translation: CASSEAGQPQHF.

The chain combines TRBV12-3 or TRBV12-4 with TRBJ2-1, with TRBD1 as a possible D gene (6 bases). The ends were cut back, 7 bases at V and 5 bases at J, with 12 bases in the middle. The CDR3 totals 13 residues. The CDR3 sequence: CASNGQSNNEQFF. The CDR3 DNA follows: TGTGCCAGCAACGGACAGTCAAACAATGAGCAGTTCTTC.

The CDR3 is CASSLDRTTYEQYF. The CDR3 nucleotides read TGTGCCAGCAGCTTGGACAGGACAACCTACGAGCAGTACTTC. This chain joins TRBV7-9 and TRBJ2-7, with 7 bases identical to TRBD1. The germline V gene encodes CDR1 SEHNR and CDR2 FQNEAQ (reference sequence). This CDR3 comprises 14 residues. Trimming at V came to 3 bases and at J to 2 bases, leaving 4 bases not matched to a gene.

This sequence joins TRBV4-1 and TRBJ1-1; D remains ambiguous. Germline CDR1 reads MGHRA; CDR2 reads YSYEKL. The CDR3 spans 14 residues. Trimming stripped 2 bases from V and 4 bases from J, with 11 bases between. This CDR3 is CASSQRTGFTEAFF. The CDR3 nucleotides are TGCGCCAGCAGCCAACGGACGGGGTTCACTGAAGCTTTCTTT.

This clone has just a few counts. This chain links TRBV7-2 with TRBJ1-2, with TRBD1 as a possible D gene (5 bases). Trimming took off 3 bases at V and 4 bases at J, with 15 bases between the two ends. This CDR3 region has 15 residues. Germline CDR1 SGHTA, CDR2 FQGNSA. CDR3 sequence: CASSFLAGTFYGYTF. The CDR3 DNA follows: TGTGCCAGCAGCTTTCTTGCCGGGACCTTCTATGGCTACACCTTC.

The V call is TRBV19, the J call TRBJ2-2; D ambiguous. The CDR3 runs 14 residues. V was clipped by 3 bases and J by 1 base, with 6 bases between them. Germline CDR1 LNHDA, CDR2 SQIVND (reference sequence). The DNA of the CDR3 is TGTGCCAGTAGTATTTCTAAGAACACCGGGGAGCTGTTTTTT. Protein product: CASSISKNTGELFF.

This sequence joins TRBV3-1 (or the pseudogene TRBV3-2) and TRBJ1-2; D not certain. The CDR3 runs to 13 residues. Between the trimmed V and J ends, which lost 1 base and 8 bases, there was a span of 11 bases. Germline V gene lookup returns CDR1 LGHDT and CDR2 YNNKEL (reference sequence). DNA of the CDR3: TGTGCCAGCAGCCAAGGCCCTCGGCAGGGCTACACCTTC. Its protein product is CASSQGPRQGYTF.

This rearrangement joins TRBV6-5 to TRBJ1-5; TRBD1 agrees at 8 bases. With 6 bases clipped from V and 6 bases from J, the junction kept 4 bases outside the gene matches. This CDR3 has 13 residues. Germline assignment: CDR1 MNHEY and CDR2 SVGAGI. The CDR3 reads CASRTGGGQPQHF. CDR3 DNA: TGTGCCAGCAGAACAGGGGGAGGTCAGCCCCAGCATTTT.

V and J are TRBV4-1 and TRBJ2-1, with TRBD2 matching over 12 bases. Unmatched junction bases numbered 8, after V lost 0 bases and J lost 5 bases. The CDR3 has 18 residues. Germline-derived CDR1 and CDR2 are MGHRA and YSYEKL. The CDR3 nucleotides are TGCGCCAGCAGCCAAGATTTGTGGCTAGCGGGGGGGAACAATGAGCAGTTCTTC. It yields the protein CASSQDLWLAGGNNEQFF.

For this clone: The junction and the germline gene differ at one end; a read error may be behind it. V gene TRBV3-1 (or the pseudogene TRBV3-2) combines with J gene TRBJ2-5; 7 positions agree with TRBD2. Germline CDR1 LGHDT, CDR2 YNNKEL (reference sequence). There are 11 residues in the CDR3. The CDR3 spells CASSHVGTTHF. Written as DNA, the CDR3 is TGTGCCAGCAGCCATGTGGGGACTACTCACTTC.

This chain uses TRBV15 with TRBJ1-3, with D perhaps TRBD1 (5 bases). CDR1 LNHNV and CDR2 YYDKDF come from the germline V gene (reference sequence). V lost 1 base, J lost 0 bases, and 7 bases lay in between. This CDR3 has 15 residues. CDR3 protein: CATSRGQSSGNTIYF. Here the CDR3 DNA reads TGTGCCACCAGCAGAGGACAGTCCTCTGGAAACACCATATATTTT.

The chain has TRBV2 and TRBJ1-6; 8 nucleotides match TRBD1. The CDR3 runs 16 residues. The J segment lost 0 bases and the V segment lost 4 bases, leaving 2 bases of the junction unmatched. The germline V gene has CDR1 SNHLY and CDR2 FYNNEI. The CDR3 loop reads CASSGTGSSYNSPLHF. The CDR3 nucleotides read TGTGCCAGCAGTGGGACAGGGAGCTCCTATAATTCACCCCTCCACTTT.

This chain uses TRBV5-1 with TRBJ1-1, with TRBD1 identical over 8 bases. V trimming: 7 bases; J trimming: 4 bases; junction bases outside the gene matches: 15. From germline, CDR1 is SGHRS and CDR2 YFSETQ. The CDR3 sequence is 16 residues long. Here the CDR3 DNA reads TGCGCCAGCTGGTCGGAGGCAGGGGGCGTTATCACTGAAGCTTTCTTT. Amino acid sequence: CASWSEAGGVITEAFF. The complete variable domain, with remaining parts taken from reference TRBV5-1 and TRBJ1-1, reads KAGVTQTPRYLIKTRGQQVTLSCSPISGHRSVSWYQQTPGQGLQFLFEYFSETQRNKGNFPGRFSGRQFSNSRSEMNVSTLELGDSALYLCASWSEAGGVITEAFFGQGTRLTVV.